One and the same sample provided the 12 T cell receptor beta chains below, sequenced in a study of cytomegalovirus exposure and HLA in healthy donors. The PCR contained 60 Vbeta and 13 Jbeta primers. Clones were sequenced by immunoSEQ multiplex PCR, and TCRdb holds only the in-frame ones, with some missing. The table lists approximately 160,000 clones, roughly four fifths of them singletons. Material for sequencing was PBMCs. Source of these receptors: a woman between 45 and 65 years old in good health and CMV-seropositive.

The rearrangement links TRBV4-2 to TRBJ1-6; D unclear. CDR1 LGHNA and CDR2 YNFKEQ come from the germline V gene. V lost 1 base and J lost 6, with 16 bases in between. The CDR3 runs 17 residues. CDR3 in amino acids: CASSQVKATDVNSPLHF. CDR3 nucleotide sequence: TGTGCCAGCAGCCAAGTTAAGGCGACTGATGTTAATTCACCCCTCCACTTT.

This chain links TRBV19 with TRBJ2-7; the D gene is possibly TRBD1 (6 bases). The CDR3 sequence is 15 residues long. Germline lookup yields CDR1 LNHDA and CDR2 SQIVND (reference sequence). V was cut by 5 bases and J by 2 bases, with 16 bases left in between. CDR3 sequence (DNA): TGTGCCAGTAGTCCGTTTGAGGACAGCACCTACGAGCAGTACTTC. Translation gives CASSPFEDSTYEQYF.

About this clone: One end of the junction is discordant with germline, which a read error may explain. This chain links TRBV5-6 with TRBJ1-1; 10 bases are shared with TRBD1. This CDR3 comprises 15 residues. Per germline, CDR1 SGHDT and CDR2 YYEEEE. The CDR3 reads CARSSTGGFEDEAFF. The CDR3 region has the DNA TGTGCCCGCAGCTCGACAGGGGGCTTTGAGGATGAAGCTTTCTTT.

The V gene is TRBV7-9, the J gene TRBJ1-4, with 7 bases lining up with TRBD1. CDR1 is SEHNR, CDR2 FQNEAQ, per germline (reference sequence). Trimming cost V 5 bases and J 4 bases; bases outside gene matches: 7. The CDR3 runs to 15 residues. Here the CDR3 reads CASSLGGQYNEKLFF. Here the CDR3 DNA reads TGTGCCAGCAGCCTAGGGGGACAGTATAATGAAAAACTGTTTTTT.

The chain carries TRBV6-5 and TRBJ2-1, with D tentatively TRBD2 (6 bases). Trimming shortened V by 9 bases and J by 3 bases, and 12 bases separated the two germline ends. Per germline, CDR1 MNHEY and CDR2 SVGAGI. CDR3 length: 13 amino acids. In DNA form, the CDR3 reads TGTGCCAGAAAGGAGGGCGACTACAATGAGCAGTTCTTC. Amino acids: CARKEGDYNEQFF.

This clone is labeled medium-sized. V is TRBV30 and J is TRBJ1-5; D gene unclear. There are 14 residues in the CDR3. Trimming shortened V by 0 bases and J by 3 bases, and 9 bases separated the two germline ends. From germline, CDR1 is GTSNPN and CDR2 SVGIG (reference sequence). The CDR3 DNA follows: TGTGCCTGGAGTGTATCACAATACAATCAGCCCCAGCATTTT. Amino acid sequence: CAWSVSQYNQPQHF. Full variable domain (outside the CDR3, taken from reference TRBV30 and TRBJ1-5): SQTIHQWPATLVQPVGSPLSLECTVEGTSNPNLYWYRQAAGRGLQLLFYSVGIGQISSEVPQNLSASRPQDRQFILSSKKLLLSDSGFYLCAWSVSQYNQPQHFGDGTRLSIL.

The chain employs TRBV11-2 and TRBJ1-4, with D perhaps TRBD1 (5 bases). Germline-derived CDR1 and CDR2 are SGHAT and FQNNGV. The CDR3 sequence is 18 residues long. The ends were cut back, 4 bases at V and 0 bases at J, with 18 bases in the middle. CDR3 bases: TGTGCCAGCAGCTCTTCCGGGAGGGGAGGTGCAACTAATGAAAAACTGTTTTTT. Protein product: CASSSSGRGGATNEKLFF.

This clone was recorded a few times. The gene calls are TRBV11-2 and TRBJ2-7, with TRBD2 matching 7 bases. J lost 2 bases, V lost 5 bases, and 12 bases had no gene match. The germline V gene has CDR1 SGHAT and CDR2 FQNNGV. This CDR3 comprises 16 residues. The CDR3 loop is CASSPQVGRETYEQYF. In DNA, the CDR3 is TGTGCCAGCAGCCCCCAGGTGGGGCGGGAGACCTACGAGCAGTACTTC. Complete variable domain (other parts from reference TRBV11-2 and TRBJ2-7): EAGVAQSPRYKIIEKRQSVAFWCNPISGHATLYWYQQILGQGPKLLIQFQNNGVVDDSQLPKDRFSAERLKGVDSTLKIQPAKLEDSAVYLCASSPQVGRETYEQYFGPGTRLTVT.

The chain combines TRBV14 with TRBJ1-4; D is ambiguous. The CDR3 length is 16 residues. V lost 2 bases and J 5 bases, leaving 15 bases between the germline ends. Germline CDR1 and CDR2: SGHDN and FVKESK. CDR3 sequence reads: CASSQWLGTGNEKLFF. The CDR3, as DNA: TGTGCCAGCAGCCAATGGCTTGGTACGGGGAATGAAAAACTGTTTTTT.

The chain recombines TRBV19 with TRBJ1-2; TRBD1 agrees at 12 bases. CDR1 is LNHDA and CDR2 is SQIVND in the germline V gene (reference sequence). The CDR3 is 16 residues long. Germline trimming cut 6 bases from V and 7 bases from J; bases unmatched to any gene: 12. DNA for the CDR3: TGTGCCAGTAGCAGACCCGGGACAGGGGGCGCGAGTGGCTACACCTTC. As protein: CASSRPGTGGASGYTF.

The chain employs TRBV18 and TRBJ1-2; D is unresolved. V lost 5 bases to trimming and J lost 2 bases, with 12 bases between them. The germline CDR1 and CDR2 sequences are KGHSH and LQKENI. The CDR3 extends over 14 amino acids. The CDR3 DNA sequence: TGTGCCAGCTCAGCCCCCGGGGTGAACTATGGCTACACCTTC. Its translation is CASSAPGVNYGYTF.

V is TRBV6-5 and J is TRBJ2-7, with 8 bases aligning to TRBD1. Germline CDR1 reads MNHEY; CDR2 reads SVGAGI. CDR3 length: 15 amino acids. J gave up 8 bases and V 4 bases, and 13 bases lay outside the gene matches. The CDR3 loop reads CASSSHGQGLGKQYF. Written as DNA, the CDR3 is TGTGCCAGCAGTTCCCACGGACAGGGATTAGGGAAGCAGTACTTC.